Shown below are 2 T cell receptor beta chains from a single sample sequenced in a study of beta chain features in type 1 diabetes. What was sequenced were expressed TCRB transcripts, since all of the isolated RNA had been reverse transcribed. The method was immunoSEQ multiplex PCR; TCRdb's version includes in-frame clones alone and lacks a portion of them. The data show 350,000 to 450,000 clones, approximately 16% seen once. Sequencing was carried out using naive CD4+ T cells from blood. The receptors derive from a woman younger than 35 in good health.

This clone was seen more than once but under ten times. The rearrangement links TRBV4-3 to TRBJ2-5; 9 nucleotides line up with TRBD1. V dropped 0 bases and J dropped 4; count of bases not matched to a gene: 12. Germline lookup yields CDR1 LGHNA and CDR2 YSLEER. The CDR3 extends over 18 amino acids. As DNA, the CDR3 is TGCGCCAGCAGCCAAGAAATACAGGGGGCTCCCTCCGCAGAGACCCAGTACTTC. This gives the protein CASSQEIQGAPSAETQYF.

This clone was counted only a few times. The CDR3 reads CASSEAPGLAIYNEQFF. As DNA, the CDR3 is TGTGCCAGCAGTGAGGCTCCGGGACTAGCGATCTACAATGAGCAGTTCTTC. The chain recombines TRBV6-4 with TRBJ2-1, with 10 positions matching TRBD2. The CDR3 is made up of 17 amino acids. The germline V gene has CDR1 MRHNA and CDR2 SNTAGT. After removal of 3 bases from V and 3 bases from J, the junction contained 8 bases not matched to a gene.